Below, one T cell receptor (beta chain) is given with its context. These data come from a study of blood T cell repertoires in COVID-19. Trimming removed 6 bases from V and 1 base from J, with 12 bases in between. This CDR3 has 15 amino acids. The germline CDR1 and CDR2 sequences are MNHNY and SVGAGI (reference sequence). Generated by immunoSEQ multiplex PCR, the TCRdb table keeps only in-frame clones and is missing some. The sample contains hundreds of thousands of clones, 65% to 80% of which appear only once. V is TRBV6-6 and J is TRBJ2-2; D gene uncertain. The sequenced sample consisted of peripheral blood. This sequence originates from a middle-aged woman with active or convalescent COVID-19. The CDR3 sequence: CASSPPPLNTGELFF. As DNA, the CDR3 is TGTGCCAGCAGCCCTCCTCCTCTGAACACCGGGGAGCTGTTTTTT.